A single T cell receptor beta chain is shown here with its context. The target antigen is unknown. V gave up 7 bases and J gave up 3 bases; unmatched junction bases: 14. Germline assignment: CDR1 LNHDA and CDR2 SQIVND (reference sequence). The CDR3 consists of 17 residues. The data belong to a study of T cell responses to AZD1222 COVID-19 vaccine. Study-wide points: Vaccination with two AZD1222 doses was followed by a rise in Spike-specific TCR breadth and depth. Donors were mostly white British, more females; clonal diversity possibly underestimated. The study sampled repertoires only after the peak T cell response.

The method was immunoSEQ multiplex PCR; TCRdb's version includes in-frame clones alone and lacks a portion of them. The table lists about 130,000 clones, roughly 85% of them singletons. Source: peripheral blood, taken on day 0 of AZD1222 vaccination. The chain couples TRBV19 to TRBJ2-1; TRBD2 aligns across 8 bases. The sequence came from an adult in good health. This CDR3 reads CASKIQSGGRRYNEQFF. In nucleotides, the CDR3 is TGTGCCAGTAAAATCCAAAGTGGCGGGAGGCGCTACAATGAGCAGTTCTTC. The full variable domain, with the rest looked up from reference TRBV19 and TRBJ2-1, is DGGITQSPKYLFRKEGQNVTLSCEQNLNHDAMYWYRQDPGQGLRLIYYSQIVNDFQKGDIAEGYSVSREKKESFPLTVTSAQKNPTAFYLCASKIQSGGRRYNEQFFGPGTRLTVL.